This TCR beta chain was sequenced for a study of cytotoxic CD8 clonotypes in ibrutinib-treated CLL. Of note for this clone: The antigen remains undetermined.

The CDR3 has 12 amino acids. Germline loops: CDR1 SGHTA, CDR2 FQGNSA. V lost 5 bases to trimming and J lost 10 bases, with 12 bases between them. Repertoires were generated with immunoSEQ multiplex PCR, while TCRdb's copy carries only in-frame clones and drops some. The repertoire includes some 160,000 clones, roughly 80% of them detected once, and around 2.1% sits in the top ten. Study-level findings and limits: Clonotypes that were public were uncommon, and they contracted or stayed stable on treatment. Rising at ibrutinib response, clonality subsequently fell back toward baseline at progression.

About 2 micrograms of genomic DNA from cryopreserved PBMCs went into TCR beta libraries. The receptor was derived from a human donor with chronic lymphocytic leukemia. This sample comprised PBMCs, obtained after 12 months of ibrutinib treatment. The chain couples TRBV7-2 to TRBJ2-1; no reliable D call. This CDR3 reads CASSLGPLEQFF. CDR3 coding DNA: TGTGCCAGCAGCCTTGGGCCGTTAGAGCAGTTCTTC.